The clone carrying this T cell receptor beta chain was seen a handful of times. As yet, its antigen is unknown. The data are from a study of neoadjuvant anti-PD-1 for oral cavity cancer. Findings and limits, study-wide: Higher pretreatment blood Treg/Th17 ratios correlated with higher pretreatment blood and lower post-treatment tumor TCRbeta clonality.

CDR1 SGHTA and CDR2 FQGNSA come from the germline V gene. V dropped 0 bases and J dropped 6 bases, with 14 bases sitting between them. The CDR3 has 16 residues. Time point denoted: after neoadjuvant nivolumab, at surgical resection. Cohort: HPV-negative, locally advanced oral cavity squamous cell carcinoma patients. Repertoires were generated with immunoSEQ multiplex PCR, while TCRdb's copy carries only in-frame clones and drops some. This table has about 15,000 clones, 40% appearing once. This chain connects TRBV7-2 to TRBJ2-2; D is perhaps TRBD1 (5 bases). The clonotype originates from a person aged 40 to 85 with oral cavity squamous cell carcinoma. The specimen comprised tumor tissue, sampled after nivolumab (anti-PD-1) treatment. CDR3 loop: CASSLAAGLNPGELFF. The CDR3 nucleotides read TGTGCCAGCAGCTTAGCGGCAGGGCTTAATCCCGGGGAGCTGTTTTTT.